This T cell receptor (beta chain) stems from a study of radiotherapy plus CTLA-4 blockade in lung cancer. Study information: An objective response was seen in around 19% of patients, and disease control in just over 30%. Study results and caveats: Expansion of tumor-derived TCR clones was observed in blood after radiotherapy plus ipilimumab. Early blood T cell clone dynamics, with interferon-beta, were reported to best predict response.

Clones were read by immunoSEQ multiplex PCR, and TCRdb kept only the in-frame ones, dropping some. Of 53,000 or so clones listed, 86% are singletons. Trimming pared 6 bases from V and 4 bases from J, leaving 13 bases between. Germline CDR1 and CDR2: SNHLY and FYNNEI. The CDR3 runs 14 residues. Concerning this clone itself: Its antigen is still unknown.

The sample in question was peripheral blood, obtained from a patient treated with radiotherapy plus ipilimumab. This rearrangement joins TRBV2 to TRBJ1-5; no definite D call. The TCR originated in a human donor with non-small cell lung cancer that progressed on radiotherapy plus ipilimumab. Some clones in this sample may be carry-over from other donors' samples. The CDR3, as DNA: TGTGCCAGCAGCGCATATAGCCTGAATCAGCCCCAGCATTTT. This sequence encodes CASSAYSLNQPQHF.